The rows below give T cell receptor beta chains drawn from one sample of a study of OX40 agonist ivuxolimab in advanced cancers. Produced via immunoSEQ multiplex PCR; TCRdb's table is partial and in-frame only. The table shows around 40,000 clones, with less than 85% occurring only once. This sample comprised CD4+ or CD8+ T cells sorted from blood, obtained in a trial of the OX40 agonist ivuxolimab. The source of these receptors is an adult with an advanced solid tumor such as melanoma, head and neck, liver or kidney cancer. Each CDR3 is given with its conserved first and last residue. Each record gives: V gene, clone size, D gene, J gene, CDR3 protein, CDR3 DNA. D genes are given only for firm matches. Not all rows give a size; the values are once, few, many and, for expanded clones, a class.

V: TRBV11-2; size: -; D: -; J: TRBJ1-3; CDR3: CASSFQNTIYF; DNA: TGTGCCAGCAGCTTTCAAAACACCATATATTTT
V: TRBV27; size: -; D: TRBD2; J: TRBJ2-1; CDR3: CASSWATSGRTTPDEQFF; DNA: TGTGCCAGCAGTTGGGCGACTAGCGGGAGGACAACCCCGGATGAGCAGTTCTTC
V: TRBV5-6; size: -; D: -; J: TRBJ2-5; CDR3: CASSPGRYQETQYF; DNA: TGTGCCAGCAGCCCGGGCCGATACCAAGAGACCCAGTACTTC
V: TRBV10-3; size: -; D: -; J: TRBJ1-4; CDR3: CAIRDGAIDEKLFF; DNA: TGTGCCATCAGGGATGGGGCTATTGATGAAAAACTGTTTTTT
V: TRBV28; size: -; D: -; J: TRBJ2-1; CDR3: CASSGSTAWGHNEQFF; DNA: TGTGCCAGCAGTGGGTCTACGGCCTGGGGTCACAATGAGCAGTTCTTC
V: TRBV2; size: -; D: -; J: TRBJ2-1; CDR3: CASSNTNEQFF; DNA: TGTGCCAGCAGTAATACGAATGAGCAGTTCTTC
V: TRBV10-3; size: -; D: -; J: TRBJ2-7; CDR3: CAISALVEGEQYF; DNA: TGTGCCATCAGTGCGTTAGTGGAGGGCGAGCAGTACTTC
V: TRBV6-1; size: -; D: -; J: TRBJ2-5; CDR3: CASSRQSQETQYF; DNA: TGTGCCAGCAGTCGACAGAGCCAAGAGACCCAGTACTTC
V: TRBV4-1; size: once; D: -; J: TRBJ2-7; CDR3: CASSQGTREYEQYF; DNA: TGCGCCAGCAGCCAAGGAACCAGGGAGTACGAGCAGTACTTC
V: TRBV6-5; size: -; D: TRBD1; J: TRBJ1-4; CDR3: CASSLQGAGEKLFF; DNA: TGTGCCAGCAGTTTACAGGGGGCCGGTGAAAAACTGTTTTTT
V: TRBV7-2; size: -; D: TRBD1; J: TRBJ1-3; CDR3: CASSLRGTGGLVNTIYF; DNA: TGTGCCAGCAGCCTCCGCGGGACAGGGGGCCTAGTAAACACCATATATTTT
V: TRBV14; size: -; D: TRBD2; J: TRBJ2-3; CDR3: CASSPVLAEIDTQYF; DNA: TGTGCCAGCAGCCCCGTACTAGCGGAGATCGATACGCAGTATTTT
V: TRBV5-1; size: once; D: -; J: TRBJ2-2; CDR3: CASSTGTGELFF; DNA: TGCGCCAGCAGTACTGGGACCGGGGAGCTGTTTTTT
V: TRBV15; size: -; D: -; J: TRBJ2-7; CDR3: CATSGDFPYEQYF; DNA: TGTGCCACCAGCGGGGATTTCCCCTACGAGCAGTACTTC
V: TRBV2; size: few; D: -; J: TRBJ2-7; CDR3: CASRGIGGEQYF; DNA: TGTGCCAGCAGAGGCATTGGGGGCGAGCAGTACTTC
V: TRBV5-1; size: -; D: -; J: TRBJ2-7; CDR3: CASSLGQLYEQYF; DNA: TGCGCCAGCAGCTTGGGACAACTCTACGAGCAGTACTTC
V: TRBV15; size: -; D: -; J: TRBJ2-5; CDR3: CATSGYGQPLETQYF; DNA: TGTGCCACCAGCGGATACGGACAGCCCCTCGAGACCCAGTACTTC
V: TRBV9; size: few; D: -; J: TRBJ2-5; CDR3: CASSPGLRLETQYF; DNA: TGTGCCAGCAGCCCGGGACTGCGGCTAGAGACCCAGTACTTC